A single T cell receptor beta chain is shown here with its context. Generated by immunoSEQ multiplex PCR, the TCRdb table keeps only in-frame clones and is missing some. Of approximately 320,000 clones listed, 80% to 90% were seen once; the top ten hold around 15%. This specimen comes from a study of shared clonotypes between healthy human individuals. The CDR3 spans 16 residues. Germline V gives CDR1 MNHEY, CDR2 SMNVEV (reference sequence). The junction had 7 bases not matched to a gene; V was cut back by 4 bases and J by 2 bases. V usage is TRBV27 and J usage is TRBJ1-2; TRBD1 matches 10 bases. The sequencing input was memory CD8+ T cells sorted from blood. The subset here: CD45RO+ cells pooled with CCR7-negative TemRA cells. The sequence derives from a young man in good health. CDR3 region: CASSSLGQGLNYGYTF. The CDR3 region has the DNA TGTGCCAGCAGTTCGCTGGGACAGGGGTTGAACTATGGCTACACCTTC.